This is a list of T cell receptor beta chains from one sample in a study of T cell responses to AZD1222 COVID-19 vaccine. Libraries were prepared by immunoSEQ multiplex PCR; TCRdb keeps only in-frame clonotypes and omits some of them. The data hold around 110,000 clones, with 70% to 90% observed a single time. The starting material was peripheral blood, obtained on day 0 of AZD1222 vaccination. These receptors originate from an adult in good health. Both conserved end residues are part of each CDR3. The D gene is left open where the match is weak. Clone sizes are given selectively: once, few, many, or a class where the clone is expanded.

-	TRBV19	-	18	TRBJ1-3	CASSIRAEWGRRGNTIYF	TGTGCCAGTAGTATAAGGGCGGAGTGGGGAAGACGTGGAAACACCATATATTTT
few	TRBV9	TRBD1	17	TRBJ1-5	CASSPGDRGYSNQPQHF	TGTGCCAGCAGCCCTGGGGACAGGGGGTATAGCAATCAGCCCCAGCATTTT
-	TRBV6-2/TRBV6-3	-	18	TRBJ2-2	CASSFPPSGSANTGELFF	TGTGCCAGCAGTTTCCCACCTTCAGGGTCCGCGAACACCGGGGAGCTGTTTTTT
-	TRBV6-5	TRBD1	15	TRBJ1-1	CASSYQTGVNTEAFF	TGTGCCAGCAGTTATCAGACAGGGGTGAACACTGAAGCTTTCTTT
-	TRBV2	-	14	TRBJ1-3	CASSGQYSGNTIYF	TGTGCCAGCAGTGGACAGTACTCTGGAAACACCATATATTTT
-	TRBV9	-	14	TRBJ2-3	CASSVEVGTDTQYF	TGTGCCAGCAGCGTAGAGGTGGGGACAGATACGCAGTATTTT
-	TRBV28	-	17	TRBJ2-6	CASSWEDVNSGANVLTF	TGTGCCAGCAGTTGGGAGGATGTGAACTCTGGGGCCAACGTCCTGACTTTC
-	TRBV7-7	TRBD2	15	TRBJ2-3	CASSLIGGVEDTQYF	TGTGCCAGCAGCCTCATCGGGGGGGTGGAGGATACGCAGTATTTT
-	TRBV27	-	13	TRBJ1-2	CASKSQGRLRYTF	TGTGCCAGCAAGTCACAGGGAAGGCTCCGCTACACCTTC
-	TRBV11-2	TRBD1	18	TRBJ1-3	CASSLSQSTGSSGNTIYF	TGTGCCAGCAGCTTAAGCCAATCGACAGGGAGCTCTGGAAACACCATATATTTT
-	TRBV6-5	TRBD1	15	TRBJ2-5	CASRSRGSDQETQYF	TGTGCCAGCAGGAGCAGGGGGTCGGACCAAGAGACCCAGTACTTC
once	TRBV7-2	-	16	TRBJ1-2	CASSFSSGGANYGYTF	TGTGCCAGCAGCTTTAGCTCGGGGGGAGCTAACTATGGCTACACCTTC
-	TRBV20-1	-	12	TRBJ1-2	CSASEGDAGYTF	TGCAGTGCTAGTGAGGGGGATGCTGGCTACACCTTC
-	TRBV6-5	-	13	TRBJ2-7	CASSYAGTYEQYF	TGTGCCAGCAGTTACGCAGGAACCTACGAGCAGTACTTC
-	TRBV5-1	TRBD1	15	TRBJ2-2	CASSPGTGITGELFF	TGCGCCAGCAGCCCCGGGACAGGGATCACCGGGGAGCTGTTTTTT
-	TRBV6-6	-	15	TRBJ1-3	CASSYSTGPGNTIYF	TGTGCCAGCAGTTACTCGACCGGACCTGGAAACACCATATATTTT